These 17 T cell receptor beta chains were sequenced from one sample in a study of CD8 T cells in seronegative destructive rheumatoid arthritis. Clones were read by immunoSEQ multiplex PCR, and TCRdb kept only the in-frame ones, dropping some. The sample contains 13,000 or so clones, around 83% of which appear only once. Sequencing was carried out using CD8+ T cells from blood. All receptors derive from a woman between 25 and 49 years old with seronegative destructive rheumatoid arthritis.

The chain joins TRBV28 to TRBJ2-1; 9 positions match TRBD1. The CDR3 has 15 residues. Per germline, CDR1 MDHEN and CDR2 SYDVKM. J gave up 6 bases and V 3 bases, and 6 bases lay outside the gene matches. CDR3: CASSFRQGDFNEQFF. DNA for the CDR3: TGTGCCAGCAGTTTTAGACAGGGGGACTTCAATGAGCAGTTCTTC.

This chain links TRBV28 with TRBJ1-5, with 12 nucleotides matching TRBD1. J lost 6 bases, V lost 3 bases, and 3 bases had no gene match. CDR3 size: 15 residues. Germline lookup yields CDR1 MDHEN and CDR2 SYDVKM. The CDR3 loop reads CASSFWGQGAQPQHF. The CDR3 nucleotides are TGTGCCAGCAGTTTCTGGGGACAGGGGGCTCAGCCCCAGCATTTT.

The chain has TRBV27 and TRBJ2-7; TRBD2 matches at 8 bases. In germline, CDR1 is MNHEY, CDR2 SMNVEV (reference sequence). CDR3 size: 15 residues. V trimming: 3 bases; J trimming: 3 bases; junction bases outside the gene matches: 7. DNA for the CDR3: TGTGCCAGCAGTTTGGCCGCGGGGGGATACTACGAGCAGTACTTC. It translates to CASSLAAGGYYEQYF.

The V gene is TRBV28, the J gene TRBJ2-7; 10 bases align to TRBD1. Germline V CDR1 and CDR2: MDHEN, SYDVKM. After removal of 6 bases from V and 3 bases from J, the junction contained 5 bases not matched to a gene. The CDR3 sequence is 14 residues long. The CDR3 nucleotides read TGTGCCAGCAGCCCTGGGACAGGGGACTACGAGCAGTACGTC. Translating it yields CASSPGTGDYEQYV.

The CDR3: CASSSQRGHTEAFF. The CDR3 coding sequence is TGCGCCAGCAGCTCTCAGCGGGGGCACACTGAAGCTTTCTTT. The chain combines TRBV4-1 with TRBJ1-1; TRBD1 is a possible D gene (6 bases). Germline CDR1 is MGHRA and CDR2 is YSYEKL. The CDR3 runs 14 residues. Trimming shortened V by 5 bases and J by 3 bases, and 13 bases separated the two germline ends.

V gene TRBV6-1 combines with J gene TRBJ2-7; the match to TRBD1 covers 7 bases. The germline gives CDR1 MNHNS, CDR2 SASEGT. This CDR3 has 15 amino acids. After removal of 7 bases from V and 3 bases from J, the junction contained 12 bases not matched to a gene. CDR3 in DNA: TGTGCCAGCAATGATTGGACAGGACTTGTCTACGAGCAGTACTTC. The encoded protein is CASNDWTGLVYEQYF.

The chain is built from TRBV6-6 and TRBJ2-7; the match to TRBD1 covers 9 bases. Germline V gene data show CDR1 as MNHNY and CDR2 as SVGAGI (reference sequence). The J segment lost 5 bases and the V segment lost 8 bases, leaving 7 bases of the junction unmatched. CDR3 length equals 13 residues. This CDR3 reads CASRRDRGDEQYF. The CDR3 DNA reads as TGTGCCAGCCGCCGCGACAGGGGGGACGAGCAGTACTTC.

The chain links TRBV4-1 to TRBJ1-5; tentatively, D is TRBD1 (6 bases). V dropped 1 base and J dropped 3 bases, with 10 bases sitting between them. CDR3 length: 15 residues. CDR1 and CDR2 from the germline V gene are MGHRA and YSYEKL. The CDR3 DNA is TGCGCCAGCAGCCAAGGGCAGGGGAACAATCAGCCCCAGCATTTT. Its protein product is CASSQGQGNNQPQHF.

The rearrangement joins TRBV5-6 to TRBJ1-5; 7 nucleotides agree with TRBD1. The CDR3 is made up of 14 amino acids. V was pared by 4 bases and J by 4 bases, with 5 bases of the junction left unmatched. CDR1 and CDR2 from the germline V gene are SGHDT and YYEEEE. CDR3 sequence reads: CASSADRVNQPQHF. The DNA of the CDR3 is TGTGCCAGCAGCGCCGACAGGGTTAATCAGCCCCAGCATTTT.

This clone was counted between two and nine times. DNA for the CDR3: TGCGCCAGCAGCTCCACGGCAGGGTCTAATGAAAAACTGTTTTTT. Amino acid sequence: CASSSTAGSNEKLFF. The chain links TRBV4-1 to TRBJ1-4, with D maybe TRBD1 (5 bases). The CDR3 contains 15 residues. Trimming removed 5 bases at V and 3 bases at J, with 13 bases between. CDR1 MGHRA and CDR2 YSYEKL come from the germline V gene.

The chain recombines TRBV12-2 with TRBJ2-7; the tabulated D call, TRBD1, remains unverified against the DNA. TRBV12-2 is an annotated pseudogene. The CDR3 runs 16 residues. The CDR3: CASRLKLGTGHYEQYF. In DNA form, the CDR3 reads TGTGCAAGTCGCTTGAAACTAGGGACAGGCCACTACGAGCAGTACTTC.

J is TRBJ2-3 and V is TRBV4-2; 9 bases are shared with TRBD2. The V gene's germline CDR1 is LGHNA and CDR2 YNFKEQ. The CDR3 totals 15 residues. V lost 3 bases, J lost 6 bases, and 7 bases stayed unmatched. CDR3 coding DNA: TGTGCCAGCAGCCAGGACAGCGGGGGGACCGATACGCAGTATTTT. Translation gives CASSQDSGGTDTQYF.

The rearrangement links TRBV6-4 to TRBJ2-2; no clear D. Per germline, CDR1 MRHNA and CDR2 SNTAGT. The ends were cut back, 3 bases at V and 4 bases at J, with 12 bases in the middle. This CDR3 comprises 15 residues. The CDR3 DNA reads as TGTGCCAGCAGTGAGAAGTTTACGGTCACCGGGGAGCTGTTTTTT. This sequence encodes CASSEKFTVTGELFF.

This chain uses TRBV6-1 with TRBJ1-6; TRBD1 might be the D (5 bases). The V end was cut by 0 bases, the J end by 9 bases, with 15 bases between. The CDR3 covers 16 residues. In germline, CDR1 is MNHNS, CDR2 SASEGT. The CDR3 spells CASSEAGGEPISPLHF. CDR3 in DNA: TGTGCCAGCAGTGAAGCGGGGGGAGAGCCTATTTCACCCCTCCACTTT.

In its sample, this clone was seen once. CDR3 sequence (DNA): TGTGCCAGCAGCTTCGGCGTTAGCGGGGGGGTCGAAGAGACCCAGTACTTC. Protein sequence: CASSFGVSGGVEETQYF. This chain joins TRBV7-8 and TRBJ2-5; 11 bases are shared with TRBD2. Per the germline V gene, CDR1 is SGHVS and CDR2 is FQNEAQ. The CDR3 consists of 17 residues. The V and J ends lost 3 bases and 3 bases, in that order; junction bases with no gene match: 9.

The count of this clone is one. The V gene is TRBV28, the J gene TRBJ2-1; possible D gene TRBD2, 7 bases. Germline CDR1 is MDHEN and CDR2 is SYDVKM. This CDR3 is built from 13 residues. Trimming stripped 2 bases from V and 12 bases from J, with 14 bases between. The DNA of the CDR3 is TGTGCCAGCAGTTTAGCGGGGGCCCACTGGCAGTTCTTC. Protein product: CASSLAGAHWQFF.

The chain combines TRBV30 with TRBJ1-1; no definite D call. This CDR3 is 15 amino acids long. The V and J ends lost 0 bases and 4 bases respectively, with 15 bases between them. Germline V gene lookup returns CDR1 GTSNPN and CDR2 SVGIG (reference sequence). The CDR3 DNA reads as TGTGCCTGGAGTGTACTGGGTGCCGGAGTCACTGAAGCTTTCTTT. It specifies CAWSVLGAGVTEAFF.